The sequence of this T cell receptor beta chain was determined in a study of read filtering for tumor transcriptome and immune sequencing. This clonotype was counted ten times or more. The CDR3 covers 13 residues. Trimming took 2 bases from V and 5 from J, leaving 7 bases between them. Germline lookup yields CDR1 KGHSH and CDR2 LQKENI. Molecular barcoded adaptors covering alpha/delta and beta/gamma chains were used on approximately 440 ng RNA. Using its own MiXCR run on the reads, TCRdb lists one record per CDR3 protein. The sample has 100,000 to 150,000 distinct CDR3 sequences; roughly 13% are singletons.

The sequence was collected from a donor older than 35 with multiple myeloma. The chain combines TRBV18 with TRBJ2-1; D uncertain. Input material: a population of CD138-negative cells sorted from bone marrow. CDR3 region: CASSPVAHNEQFF. The CDR3 nucleotides are TGTGCCAGCTCACCAGTGGCCCACAATGAGCAGTTCTTC.